This T cell receptor beta chain emerged from a study of graft-versus-host responses after intestinal transplantation. Study background: The whole recipient group had anti-thymocyte globulin induction followed by tacrolimus and steroids for around 3 years.

Sequenced by immunoSEQ multiplex PCR; TCRdb stores in-frame clones only, minus some. The data show about 110,000 clones, with 85% to 95% seen just once and about 0.25% held by the top ten. Remarks on this clone: Its antigen is still unknown.

This CDR3 has 13 residues. V shed 7 bases and J shed 1 base, with 7 bases lying between them. Germline values: CDR1 MNHEY, CDR2 SMNVEV (reference sequence). The TCR sequence derives from a human donor who was the organ donor for an intestinal transplant. Sequenced here: unstimulated CD4+ T cells sorted from spleen or lymph node cells, sampled before transplant. The chain combines TRBV27 with TRBJ2-2; D is uncertain. The CDR3 reads CASKNRNTGELFF. The CDR3 DNA reads as TGTGCCAGCAAAAACAGGAACACCGGGGAGCTGTTTTTT.